The rows below give T cell receptor beta chains drawn from one sample of a study of blood T cell repertoires in COVID-19. Only in-frame clones appear in the TCRdb table, and some are missing; sequencing was by immunoSEQ multiplex PCR. The sample has about 41,000 clones, around nine tenths seen once. The sequencing input was peripheral blood. The receptors were sampled from a man in his 60s with acute or convalescent COVID-19. Each CDR3 is given with its conserved first and last residue. D genes are given only for firm matches. Only part of the rows carry a size: once, few, many, or a class if the clone is expanded.

d_call	clone_size	v_call	j_call	cdr3_aa	cdr3_nt
-	-	TRBV9	TRBJ1-1	CASSKNDRNTEAFF	TGTGCCAGCAGCAAGAACGACAGGAACACTGAAGCTTTCTTT
-	-	TRBV29-1	TRBJ2-7	CSSCRREQYF	TGCAGCTCCTGCCGGAGGGAGCAGTACTTC
-	once	TRBV5-6	TRBJ1-4	CASSNTGRANEKLFF	TGTGCCAGCAGCAATACAGGGAGAGCTAATGAAAAACTGTTTTTT
-	-	TRBV9	TRBJ1-6	CASSERHEGNSPLHF	TGTGCCAGCAGCGAGCGCCACGAGGGAAATTCACCCCTCCACTTT
-	once	TRBV3-1/TRBV3-2	TRBJ2-1	CASSLTGYNEQFF	TGTGCCAGCAGCCTCACAGGGTACAATGAGCAGTTCTTC
-	-	TRBV11-3	TRBJ1-3	CASSTGRRGGNTIYF	TGTGCCAGCAGCACGGGTCGGAGGGGAGGAAACACCATATATTTT
-	-	TRBV5-4	TRBJ1-1	CASSDGGFTEAFF	TGTGCCAGCAGCGACGGAGGGTTCACTGAAGCTTTCTTT
TRBD1	few	TRBV27	TRBJ2-7	CASSLTGTGTYEQYF	TGTGCCAGCAGTTTAACGGGGACAGGGACCTACGAGCAGTACTTC
TRBD1	-	TRBV11-2	TRBJ1-5	CASSADRVNQPQHF	TGTGCCAGCAGCGCAGACAGGGTCAATCAGCCCCAGCATTTT
TRBD1	medium-sized	TRBV5-4	TRBJ1-1	CASSLGTGDLEAFF	TGTGCCAGCAGCTTGGGAACAGGGGATCTTGAAGCTTTCTTT
-	-	TRBV21-1	TRBJ2-7	CASSKSRQQIVNYEQYF	TGTGCCAGCAGCAAATCGCGACAGCAAATAGTAAACTACGAGCAGTACTTC
-	once	TRBV30	TRBJ1-1	CAWGGGLNTEAFF	TGTGCCTGGGGGGGAGGCCTGAACACTGAAGCTTTCTTT
-	-	TRBV28	TRBJ1-2	CASSGGRPDYGYTF	TGTGCCAGCAGTGGGGGGAGGCCAGACTATGGCTACACCTTC
-	-	TRBV19	TRBJ1-1	CASSIEVGTSGVNTEAFF	TGTGCCAGTAGTATAGAAGTCGGGACATCAGGGGTGAACACTGAAGCTTTCTTT
-	once	TRBV6-5	TRBJ1-2	CASLVRDYGYTF	TGTGCCAGCCTAGTGAGGGACTATGGCTACACCTTC
-	-	TRBV24-1	TRBJ1-2	CATSDYTRGYGYTF	TGTGCCACCAGTGATTATACACGCGGCTATGGCTACACCTTC
-	-	TRBV6-2/TRBV6-3	TRBJ2-5	CASSSRGEETQYF	TGTGCCAGCAGTTCCAGGGGGGAGGAGACCCAGTACTTC
TRBD1	-	TRBV27	TRBJ2-1	CASTTGQGNNEQFF	TGTGCCAGCACAACCGGACAGGGGAATAATGAGCAGTTCTTC
-	-	TRBV9	TRBJ2-3	CASFREGAFPDTQYF	TGTGCCAGCTTTAGAGAAGGGGCCTTCCCAGATACGCAGTATTTT
-	-	TRBV30	TRBJ2-7	CAWSLPGHPYEQYF	TGTGCCTGGAGCCTACCGGGACACCCCTACGAGCAGTACTTC
TRBD2	-	TRBV9	TRBJ2-3	CASRPSGASTDTQYF	TGTGCCAGCAGGCCCAGCGGGGCTAGCACAGATACGCAGTATTTT
-	once	TRBV7-9	TRBJ2-1	CASSLWVDWARDEQFF	TGTGCCAGCAGCTTATGGGTGGACTGGGCGAGGGATGAGCAGTTCTTC
TRBD1	-	TRBV27	TRBJ2-7	CASSLSDRVYEQYF	TGTGCCAGCAGTTTGTCAGACAGGGTCTACGAGCAGTACTTC
TRBD1	-	TRBV9	TRBJ2-2	CASSVAGTANTGELFF	TGTGCCAGCAGCGTAGCTGGGACAGCGAACACCGGGGAGCTGTTTTTT
-	-	TRBV3-1/TRBV3-2	TRBJ1-2	CASSQGVESTGYTF	TGTGCCAGCAGCCAGGGCGTAGAATCGACCGGCTACACCTTC
-	-	TRBV4-3	TRBJ1-2	CASSQDRSGLGLTNGYTF	TGCGCCAGCAGCCAAGATAGGTCGGGCCTCGGACTAACTAATGGCTACACCTTC
TRBD2	-	TRBV7-2	TRBJ2-3	CASSLSSGGLDTQYF	TGTGCCAGCAGCTTATCTAGCGGGGGGTTGGATACGCAGTATTTT
-	once	TRBV7-6	TRBJ1-1	CASTSQGGGRDTEAFF	TGTGCCAGCACCTCCCAAGGGGGAGGGAGGGACACTGAAGCTTTCTTT
-	few	TRBV18	TRBJ1-6	CASSRGPGNSPLHF	TGTGCCAGCTCACGAGGTCCAGGGAATTCACCCCTCCACTTT
-	-	TRBV5-8	TRBJ1-1	CASSYDRYTEAFF	TGTGCCAGCAGCTATGACAGGTACACTGAAGCTTTCTTT
TRBD1	-	TRBV9	TRBJ1-3	CASSPRQGSRNTIYF	TGTGCCAGCAGCCCACGACAGGGATCCCGAAACACCATATATTTT
TRBD2	-	TRBV5-4	TRBJ2-5	CASSLLAGGQETQYF	TGTGCCAGCAGCCTCCTAGCGGGGGGTCAAGAGACCCAGTACTTC
-	-	TRBV25-1	TRBJ1-1	CASSSRDSGRAFF	TGTGCCAGCAGTAGCCGGGACTCCGGGCGGGCTTTCTTT
-	-	TRBV18	TRBJ2-4	CASSRTSGTLAKNIQYF	TGTGCCAGCTCCAGAACCTCAGGGACTCTAGCCAAAAACATTCAGTACTTC
TRBD1	-	TRBV9	TRBJ2-2	CASSLRQGPNTGELFF	TGTGCCAGCAGCTTAAGACAGGGCCCAAACACCGGGGAGCTGTTTTTT
TRBD1	once	TRBV11-2	TRBJ1-2	CASSSIRDRFYGYTF	TGTGCCAGCAGCTCCATCCGGGACAGGTTCTATGGCTACACCTTC
-	-	TRBV7-2	TRBJ1-5	CASSEPGGASNQPQHF	TGTGCCAGCAGCGAGCCGGGGGGGGCTAGCAATCAGCCCCAGCATTTT
TRBD2	-	TRBV7-2	TRBJ2-5	CASSFGTSGGVQETQYF	TGTGCCAGCAGCTTTGGGACTAGCGGGGGGGTCCAAGAGACCCAGTACTTC
-	-	TRBV7-2	TRBJ2-7	CASSIAPRPTEQYF	TGTGCCAGCAGCATAGCCCCTAGGCCCACCGAGCAGTACTTC
TRBD1	-	TRBV7-9	TRBJ1-6	CASSFRDRDNSPLHF	TGTGCCAGCAGCTTCCGGGACAGAGATAATTCACCCCTCCACTTT
TRBD1	-	TRBV5-3	TRBJ2-4	CARSLKGAWRKIAKNIQYF	TGTGCCAGAAGCTTGAAGGGGGCTTGGAGGAAAATAGCCAAAAACATTCAGTACTTC
-	once	TRBV7-2	TRBJ2-7	CASRQGVSGVYEQYF	TGTGCCAGCCGCCAAGGGGTCTCAGGGGTCTACGAGCAGTACTTC
-	once	TRBV25-1	TRBJ2-5	CASSLDGETQYF	TGTGCCAGCAGTCTAGACGGAGAGACCCAGTACTTC
TRBD2	-	TRBV4-1	TRBJ2-5	CASSQEGGLAWETQYF	TGCGCCAGCAGCCAAGAGGGTGGACTAGCGTGGGAGACCCAGTACTTC
TRBD2	-	TRBV12-3/TRBV12-4	TRBJ2-7	CASSPGLAYEQYF	TGTGCCAGCAGTCCGGGACTAGCCTACGAGCAGTACTTC
-	-	TRBV12-3/TRBV12-4	TRBJ1-2	CASSHGRGYTF	TGTGCCAGCAGCCACGGTAGAGGCTACACCTTC
TRBD2	-	TRBV9	TRBJ2-5	CASSVAIERGGRETQYF	TGTGCCAGCAGCGTAGCAATAGAGCGGGGGGGACGCGAGACCCAGTACTTC
-	-	TRBV6-5	TRBJ1-1	CASRGGTPRAFF	TGTGCCAGCAGGGGTGGGACACCCAGAGCTTTCTTT
TRBD1	-	TRBV7-2	TRBJ1-2	CASSRDRGVAGGYTF	TGTGCCAGCAGCCGGGACAGGGGAGTTGCTGGCGGCTACACCTTC
-	-	TRBV12-5	TRBJ2-7	CASGLSSLPLYEQYF	TGTGCTAGTGGTTTGTCGTCCCTACCCCTATACGAGCAGTACTTC
TRBD2	-	TRBV19	TRBJ2-4	CASGPRAGGNIQYF	TGTGCCAGTGGGCCGCGGGCGGGGGGTAACATTCAGTACTTC
-	-	TRBV12-3/TRBV12-4	TRBJ2-5	CASSPGGRTQYF	TGTGCCAGCAGCCCCGGCGGTAGGACCCAGTACTTC
TRBD1	-	TRBV30	TRBJ1-6	CAWNRLDRKDSPLHF	TGTGCCTGGAACCGACTGGACAGGAAGGATTCACCCCTCCACTTT
-	-	TRBV7-3	TRBJ1-6	CASSLEHAYNSPLHF	TGTGCCAGCAGCTTAGAGCACGCCTACAATTCACCCCTCCACTTT
-	-	TRBV30	TRBJ1-5	CAWSYGGGGNQPQHF	TGTGCCTGGAGTTACGGAGGGGGGGGGAATCAGCCCCAGCATTTT
-	-	TRBV25-1	TRBJ2-1	CASSAWVGPHEQFF	TGTGCCAGCAGTGCTTGGGTGGGGCCGCATGAGCAGTTCTTC
TRBD1	-	TRBV6-5	TRBJ1-2	CASSSGGADYGYTF	TGTGCCAGCAGCTCAGGGGGCGCCGACTATGGCTACACCTTC